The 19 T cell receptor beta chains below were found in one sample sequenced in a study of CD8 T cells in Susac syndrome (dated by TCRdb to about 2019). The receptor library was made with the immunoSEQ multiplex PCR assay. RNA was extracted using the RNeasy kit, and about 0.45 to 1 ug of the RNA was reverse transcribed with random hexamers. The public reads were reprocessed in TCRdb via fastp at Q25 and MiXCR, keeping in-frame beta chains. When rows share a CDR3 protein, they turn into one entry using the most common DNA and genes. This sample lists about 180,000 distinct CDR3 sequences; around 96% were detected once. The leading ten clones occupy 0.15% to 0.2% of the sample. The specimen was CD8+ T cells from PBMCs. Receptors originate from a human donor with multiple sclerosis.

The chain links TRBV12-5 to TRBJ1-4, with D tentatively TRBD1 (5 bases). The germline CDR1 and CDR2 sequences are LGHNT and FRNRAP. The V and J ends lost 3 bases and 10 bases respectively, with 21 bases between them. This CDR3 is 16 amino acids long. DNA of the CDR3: TGTGCTAGTGGTTTTTACCGTCGGCTGGGACGGCCAAAACTGTTTTTT. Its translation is CASGFYRRLGRPKLFF.

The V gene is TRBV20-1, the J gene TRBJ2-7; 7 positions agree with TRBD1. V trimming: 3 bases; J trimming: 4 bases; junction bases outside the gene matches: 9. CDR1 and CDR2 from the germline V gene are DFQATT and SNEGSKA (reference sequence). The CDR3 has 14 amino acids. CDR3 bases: TGCAGTGCTAGTACTTTTGGGACAGATTACGAGCAGTACTTC. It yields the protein CSASTFGTDYEQYF.

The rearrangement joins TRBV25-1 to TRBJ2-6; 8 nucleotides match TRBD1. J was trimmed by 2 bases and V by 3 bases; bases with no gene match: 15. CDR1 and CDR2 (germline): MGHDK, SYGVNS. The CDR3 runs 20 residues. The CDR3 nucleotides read TGTGCCAGCAGTGATGTGTTTGGGACAGGCCATACACCTGGGGCCAACGTCCTGACTTTC. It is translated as CASSDVFGTGHTPGANVLTF.

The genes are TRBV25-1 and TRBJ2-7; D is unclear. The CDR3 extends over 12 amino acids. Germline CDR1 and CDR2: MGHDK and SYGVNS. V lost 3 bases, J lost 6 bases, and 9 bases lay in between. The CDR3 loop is CASSEGIGEQYF. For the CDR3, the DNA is TGTGCCAGCAGTGAGGGGATTGGCGAGCAGTACTTC.

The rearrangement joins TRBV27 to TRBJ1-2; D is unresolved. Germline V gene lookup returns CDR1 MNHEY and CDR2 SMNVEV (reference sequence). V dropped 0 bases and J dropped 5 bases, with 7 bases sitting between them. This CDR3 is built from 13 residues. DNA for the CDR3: TGTGCCAGCAGTTTATCGCCAGGATATGGCTACACCTTC. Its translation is CASSLSPGYGYTF.

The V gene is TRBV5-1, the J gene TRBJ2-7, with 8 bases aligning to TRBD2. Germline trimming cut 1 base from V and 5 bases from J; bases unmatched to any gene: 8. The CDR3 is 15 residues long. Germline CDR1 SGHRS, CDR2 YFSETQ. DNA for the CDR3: TGCGCCAGCAGCTTGCACGCGGGAGGAGCAAACGAGCAGTACTTC. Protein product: CASSLHAGGANEQYF.

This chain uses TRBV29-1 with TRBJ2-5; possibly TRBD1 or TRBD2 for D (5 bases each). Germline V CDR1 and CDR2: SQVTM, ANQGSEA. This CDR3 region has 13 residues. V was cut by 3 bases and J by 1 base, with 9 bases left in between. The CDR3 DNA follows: TGCAGCGTTGACTGGGACCCCCAAGAGACCCAGTACTTC. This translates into CSVDWDPQETQYF.

The CDR3 DNA sequence: TGTGCCAGCAGCGCAGGGCGGGGCGTAAACTATGGCTACACCTTC. This encodes CASSAGRGVNYGYTF. The chain combines TRBV13 with TRBJ1-2; D might be TRBD1 (5 bases). Trimming shortened V by 5 bases and J by 2 bases, and 15 bases separated the two germline ends. Looked up from germline, CDR1 is PRHDT and CDR2 is FYEKMQ (reference sequence). The CDR3 is 15 amino acids.

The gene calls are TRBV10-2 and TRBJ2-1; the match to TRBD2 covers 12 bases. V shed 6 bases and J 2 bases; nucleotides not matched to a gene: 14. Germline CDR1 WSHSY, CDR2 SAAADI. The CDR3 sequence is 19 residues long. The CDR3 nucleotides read TGCGCCAGCAGGTTTTTCCGGCTAGCGGGGGGGTCCCCCTACAATGAGCAGTTCTTC. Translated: CASRFFRLAGGSPYNEQFF.

The CDR3: CASSHRGWGSYEQYF. In nucleotides, the CDR3 is TGTGCCAGCAGTCACAGGGGTTGGGGATCCTACGAGCAGTACTTC. The chain recombines TRBV27 with TRBJ2-7; 7 bases fit TRBD1. J lost 1 base, V lost 5 bases, and 8 bases had no gene match. CDR1 is MNHEY and CDR2 is SMNVEV in the germline V gene (reference sequence). This CDR3 contains 15 residues.

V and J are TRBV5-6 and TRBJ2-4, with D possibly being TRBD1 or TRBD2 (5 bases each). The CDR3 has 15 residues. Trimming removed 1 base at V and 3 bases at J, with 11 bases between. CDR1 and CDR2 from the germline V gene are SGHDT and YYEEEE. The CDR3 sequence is CASSLRGWSKNIQYF. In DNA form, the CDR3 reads TGTGCCAGCAGCTTGCGGGGCTGGAGCAAAAACATTCAGTACTTC.

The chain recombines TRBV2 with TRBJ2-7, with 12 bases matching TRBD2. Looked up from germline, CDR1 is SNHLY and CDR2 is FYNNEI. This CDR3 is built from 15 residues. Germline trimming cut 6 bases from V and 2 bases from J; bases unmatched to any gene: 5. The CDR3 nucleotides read TGTGCCAGCAGGGAACTAGCGGGAGGCGCCTACGAGCAGTACTTC. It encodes CASRELAGGAYEQYF.

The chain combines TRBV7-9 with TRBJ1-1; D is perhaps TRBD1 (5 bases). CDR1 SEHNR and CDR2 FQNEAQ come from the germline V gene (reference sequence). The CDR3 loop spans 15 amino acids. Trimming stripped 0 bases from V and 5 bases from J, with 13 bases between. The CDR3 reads CASSLALTAATEAFF. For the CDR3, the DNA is TGTGCCAGCAGCTTAGCGTTGACAGCGGCGACTGAAGCTTTCTTT.

CDR3 loop: CASSSEITSYNEQFF. Here the CDR3 DNA reads TGTGCCAGCAGCTCGGAGATAACCTCCTACAATGAGCAGTTCTTC. The rearrangement links TRBV13 to TRBJ2-1, with D unclear. CDR3 length equals 15 residues. V was cut by 4 bases and J by 0 bases, with 10 bases left in between. Per the germline V gene, CDR1 is PRHDT and CDR2 is FYEKMQ (reference sequence).

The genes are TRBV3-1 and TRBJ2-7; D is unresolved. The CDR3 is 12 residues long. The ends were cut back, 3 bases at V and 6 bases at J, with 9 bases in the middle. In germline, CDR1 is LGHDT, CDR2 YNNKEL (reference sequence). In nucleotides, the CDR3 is TGTGCCAGCAGCCAGTTGGGTGCCGAGCAGTACTTC. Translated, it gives CASSQLGAEQYF.

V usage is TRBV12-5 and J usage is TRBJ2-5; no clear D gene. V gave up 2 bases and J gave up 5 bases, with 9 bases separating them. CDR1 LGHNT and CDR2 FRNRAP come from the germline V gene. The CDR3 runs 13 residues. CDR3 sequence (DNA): TGTGCTAGTGGTTTGTTGCGTTTTGAGACCCAGTACTTC. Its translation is CASGLLRFETQYF.

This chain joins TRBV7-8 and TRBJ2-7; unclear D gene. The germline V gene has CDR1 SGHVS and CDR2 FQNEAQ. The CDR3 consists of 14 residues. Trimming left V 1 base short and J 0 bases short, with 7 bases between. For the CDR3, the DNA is TGTGCCAGCAGCTTAGAAGGGCCCTCCTACGAGCAGTACTTC. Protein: CASSLEGPSYEQYF.

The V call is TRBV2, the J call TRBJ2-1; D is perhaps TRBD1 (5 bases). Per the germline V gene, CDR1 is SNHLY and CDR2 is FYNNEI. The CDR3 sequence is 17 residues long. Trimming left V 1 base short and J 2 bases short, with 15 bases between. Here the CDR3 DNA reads TGTGCCAGCAGTGAAGTCCTGGCAGGGTCGACCTACAATGAGCAGTTCTTC. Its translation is CASSEVLAGSTYNEQFF.

The CDR3 DNA reads as TGTGCCAGCAGCTTGGCAGGGACGACAAACGGCTACACCTTC. This sequence encodes CASSLAGTTNGYTF. V gene TRBV5-6 combines with J gene TRBJ1-2, with TRBD1 as a possible D gene (5 bases). The CDR3 spans 14 residues. Between the trimmed V and J ends, which lost 0 bases and 8 bases, there was a span of 14 bases. Germline V CDR1 and CDR2: SGHDT, YYEEEE.